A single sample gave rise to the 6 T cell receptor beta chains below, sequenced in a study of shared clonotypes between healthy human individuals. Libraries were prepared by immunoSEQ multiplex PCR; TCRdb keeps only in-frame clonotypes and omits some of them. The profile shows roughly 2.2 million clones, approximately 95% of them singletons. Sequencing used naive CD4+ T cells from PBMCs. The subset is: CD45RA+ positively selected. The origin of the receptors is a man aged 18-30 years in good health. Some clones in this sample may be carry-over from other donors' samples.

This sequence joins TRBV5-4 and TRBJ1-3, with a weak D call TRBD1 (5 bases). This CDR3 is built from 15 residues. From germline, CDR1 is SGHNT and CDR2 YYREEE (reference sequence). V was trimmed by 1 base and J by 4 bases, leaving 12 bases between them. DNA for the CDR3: TGTGCCAGCAGCTTGAAGGCCCAGGGAGGAAACACCATATATTTT. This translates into CASSLKAQGGNTIYF.

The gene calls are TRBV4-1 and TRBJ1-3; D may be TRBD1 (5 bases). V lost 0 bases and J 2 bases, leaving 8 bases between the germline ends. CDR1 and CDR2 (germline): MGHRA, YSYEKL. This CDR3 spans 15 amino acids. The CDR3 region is CASSQDGGAGNTIYF. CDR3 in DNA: TGCGCCAGCAGCCAAGATGGGGGGGCTGGAAACACCATATATTTT.

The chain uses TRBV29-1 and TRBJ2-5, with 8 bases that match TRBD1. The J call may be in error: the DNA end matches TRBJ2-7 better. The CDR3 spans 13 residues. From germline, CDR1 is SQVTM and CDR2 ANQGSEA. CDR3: CSVDQGAGYEQYF. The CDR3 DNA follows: TGCAGCGTTGATCAGGGGGCGGGCTACGAGCAGTACTTC.

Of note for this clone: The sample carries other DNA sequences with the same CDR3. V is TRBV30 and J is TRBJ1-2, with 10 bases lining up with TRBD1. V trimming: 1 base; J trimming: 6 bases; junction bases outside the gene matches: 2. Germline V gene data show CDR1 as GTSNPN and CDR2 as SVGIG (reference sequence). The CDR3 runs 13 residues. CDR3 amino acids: CAWSAGQGDGYTF. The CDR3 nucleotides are TGTGCCTGGAGTGCCGGACAGGGGGATGGCTACACCTTC.

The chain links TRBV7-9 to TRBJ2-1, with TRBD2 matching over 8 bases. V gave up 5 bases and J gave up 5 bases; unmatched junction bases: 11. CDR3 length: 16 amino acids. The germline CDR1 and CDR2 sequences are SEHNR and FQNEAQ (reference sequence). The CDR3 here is CASSIYTSGSNNEQFF. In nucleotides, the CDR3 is TGTGCCAGCAGCATATATACTAGCGGCAGCAACAATGAGCAGTTCTTC.

The CDR3 loop is CASRRTGRSDTEAFF. The DNA of the CDR3 is TGTGCCAGCAGACGGACAGGGAGAAGCGACACTGAAGCTTTCTTT. This chain links TRBV6-5 with TRBJ1-1; 8 bases match TRBD1. The CDR3 spans 15 residues. Germline V lookup: CDR1 MNHEY, CDR2 SVGAGI. J lost 3 bases, V lost 6 bases, and 9 bases had no gene match.